This passage covers 7 T cell receptor beta chains from one sample sequenced in a study of T cell repertoires in cytomegalovirus infection. Their antigens remain unidentified. TCRdb re-analysed the reads in MiXCR, keeping a single row per CDR3 protein. The sample consists of approximately 1,000,000 distinct CDR3 sequences, roughly 30% of them appearing once. The sequences come from cultured CD8+ T cells from PBMCs, collected from culture after CMV antigen stimulation. The receptors stem from a human donor in good health (CMV status not recorded). Some clones in this sample may be carry-over from other donors' samples.

This clonotype has more than one count but fewer than ten. The CDR3 sequence: CASSRDRGWPQHF. The CDR3 nucleotides are TGCGCCAGCAGCAGGGACAGGGGTTGGCCCCAGCATTTT. The chain links TRBV5-1 to TRBJ1-5, with 10 bases identical to TRBD1. The germline CDR1 and CDR2 sequences are SGHRS and YFSETQ. The CDR3 has 13 amino acids. J was trimmed by 9 bases and V by 4 bases; bases with no gene match: 4.

This chain uses TRBV5-8 with TRBJ1-5; D unclear. V lost 1 base and J 5 bases, leaving 13 bases between the germline ends. Germline-derived CDR1 and CDR2 are SGHTS and YDEGEE. This CDR3 has 15 residues. As DNA, the CDR3 is TGTGCCAGCAGCTTGAGACAACAGTATTATCAGCCCCAGCATTTT. Its translation: CASSLRQQYYQPQHF.

Turning to this clonotype: One end of the junction is discordant with germline, which a read error may explain. The chain carries TRBV7-7 and TRBJ2-2; D unresolved. CDR1 is SSHAT and CDR2 is FNYEAQ in the germline V gene (reference sequence). The CDR3 has 13 amino acids. The CDR3 DNA sequence: TGTGCTAGCAGACCCGAATCGCTCGGGGAGCTGTTTTTT. The encoded protein is CASRPESLGELFF.

The table lists this clonotype with a few counts. The CDR3 sequence: CAIDRWGYNSPLHF. CDR3 in DNA: TGTGCCATCGACAGGTGGGGTTATAATTCACCCCTCCACTTT. This rearrangement joins TRBV2 to TRBJ1-6, with D perhaps matching TRBD1 (6 bases). Germline V gene lookup returns CDR1 SNHLY and CDR2 FYNNEI. Trimming took off 10 bases at V and 4 bases at J, with 14 bases between the two ends. The CDR3 length is 14 residues.

This chain joins TRBV7-9 and TRBJ2-3; TRBD2 is a possible D gene (6 bases). Trimming left V 5 bases short and J 0 bases short, with 12 bases between. From germline, CDR1 is SEHNR and CDR2 FQNEAQ (reference sequence). This CDR3 spans 15 amino acids. CDR3 amino acids: CASSPEGTSTDTQYF. For the CDR3, the DNA is TGTGCCAGCAGCCCGGAAGGGACTAGCACAGATACGCAGTATTTT.

This clonotype was seen at least ten times. The rearrangement uses TRBV7-2 and TRBJ2-4; 7 nucleotides agree with TRBD1. V lost 8 bases and J lost 8; bases outside the gene matches: 12. This CDR3 comprises 14 residues. CDR1 and CDR2 (germline): SGHTA, FQGNSA. CDR3 residues: CASASTGEWDIQYF. Here the CDR3 DNA reads TGTGCCAGCGCTTCAACAGGGGAGTGGGACATTCAGTACTTC.

This sequence joins TRBV5-6 and TRBJ2-3; possible D gene TRBD2, 5 bases. CDR3 length: 16 amino acids. V gave up 1 base and J gave up 2 bases, with 14 bases separating them. Looked up from germline, CDR1 is SGHDT and CDR2 is YYEEEE. CDR3 DNA sequence: TGTGCCAGCAGCTTGCCAGCGGCTTCTGTCACAGATACGCAGTATTTT. Its translation is CASSLPAASVTDTQYF.